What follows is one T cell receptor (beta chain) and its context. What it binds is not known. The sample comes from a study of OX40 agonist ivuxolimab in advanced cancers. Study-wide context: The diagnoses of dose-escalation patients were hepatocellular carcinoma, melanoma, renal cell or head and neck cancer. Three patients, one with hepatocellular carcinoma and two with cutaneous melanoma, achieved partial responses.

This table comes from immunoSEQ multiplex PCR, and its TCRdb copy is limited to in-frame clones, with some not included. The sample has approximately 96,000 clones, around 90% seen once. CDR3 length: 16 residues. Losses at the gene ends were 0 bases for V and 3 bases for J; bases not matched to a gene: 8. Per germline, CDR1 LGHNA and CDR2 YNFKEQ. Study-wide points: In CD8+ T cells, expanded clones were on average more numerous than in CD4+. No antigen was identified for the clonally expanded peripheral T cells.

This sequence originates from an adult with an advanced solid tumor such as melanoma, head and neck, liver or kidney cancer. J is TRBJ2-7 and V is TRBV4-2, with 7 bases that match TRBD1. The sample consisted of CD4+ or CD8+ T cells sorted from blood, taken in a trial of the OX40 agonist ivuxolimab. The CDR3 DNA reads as TGTGCCAGCAGCCAAGACTGGGGGACAGAATTCTACGAGCAGTACTTC. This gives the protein CASSQDWGTEFYEQYF.